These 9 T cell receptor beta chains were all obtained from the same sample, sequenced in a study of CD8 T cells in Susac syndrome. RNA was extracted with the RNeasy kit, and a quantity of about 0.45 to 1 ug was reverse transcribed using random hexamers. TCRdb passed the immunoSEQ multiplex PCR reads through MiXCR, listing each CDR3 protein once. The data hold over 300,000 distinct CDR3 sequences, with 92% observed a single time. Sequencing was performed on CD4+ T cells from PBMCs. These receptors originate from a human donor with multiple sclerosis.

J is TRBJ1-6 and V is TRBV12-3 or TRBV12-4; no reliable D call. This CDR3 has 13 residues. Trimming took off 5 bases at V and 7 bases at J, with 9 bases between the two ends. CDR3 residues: CASSLRLNSPLHF. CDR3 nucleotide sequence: TGTGCCAGCAGTCTCCGCCTAAATTCACCCCTCCACTTT.

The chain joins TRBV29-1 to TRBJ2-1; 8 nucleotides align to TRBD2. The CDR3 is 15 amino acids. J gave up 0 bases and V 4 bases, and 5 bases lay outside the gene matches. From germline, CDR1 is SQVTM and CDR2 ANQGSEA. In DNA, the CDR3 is TGCAGCGTTGGGGGGACTAGAAGCTCCTACAATGAGCAGTTCTTC. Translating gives CSVGGTRSSYNEQFF.

The CDR3 region is CSALGGVLAGGTLSSYNEQFF. The DNA of the CDR3 is TGCAGTGCTCTCGGAGGGGTACTAGCGGGAGGCACCTTAAGCTCCTACAATGAGCAGTTCTTC. The V call is TRBV20-1, the J call TRBJ2-1; the match to TRBD2 covers 12 bases. The junction had 20 bases not matched to a gene; V was cut back by 5 bases and J by 0 bases. Germline values: CDR1 DFQATT, CDR2 SNEGSKA (reference sequence). The CDR3 is made up of 21 amino acids.

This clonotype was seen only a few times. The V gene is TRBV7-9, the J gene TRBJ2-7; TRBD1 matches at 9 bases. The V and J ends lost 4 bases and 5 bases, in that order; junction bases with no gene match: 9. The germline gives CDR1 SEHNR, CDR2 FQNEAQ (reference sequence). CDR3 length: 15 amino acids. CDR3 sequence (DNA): TGTGCCAGCAGCTCGAGGGACAGGGTGGAAAACGAGCAGTACTTC. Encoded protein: CASSSRDRVENEQYF.

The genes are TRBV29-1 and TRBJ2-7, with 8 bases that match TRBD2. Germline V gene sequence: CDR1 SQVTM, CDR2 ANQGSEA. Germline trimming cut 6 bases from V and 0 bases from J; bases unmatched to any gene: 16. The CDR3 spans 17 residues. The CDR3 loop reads CSVAGVLSGVDSYEQYF. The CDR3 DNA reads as TGCAGCGTAGCGGGGGTACTCTCTGGGGTCGACTCCTACGAGCAGTACTTC.

CDR3 coding DNA: TGTGCCAGCAGCAAAGCGGGAGGGTCCTACAATGAGCAGTTCTTC. Translating it yields CASSKAGGSYNEQFF. The chain couples TRBV5-6 to TRBJ2-1, with 10 bases that match TRBD2. The CDR3 totals 15 residues. V lost 4 bases to trimming and J lost 1 base; unmatched junction nucleotides: 2. Germline assignment: CDR1 SGHDT and CDR2 YYEEEE.

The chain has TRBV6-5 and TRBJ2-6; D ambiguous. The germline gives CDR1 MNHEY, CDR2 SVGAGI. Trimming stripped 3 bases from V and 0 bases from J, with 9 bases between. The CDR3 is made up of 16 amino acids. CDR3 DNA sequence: TGTGCCAGCAGTTATACGCAGTTCTCTGGGGCCAACGTCCTGACTTTC. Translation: CASSYTQFSGANVLTF.

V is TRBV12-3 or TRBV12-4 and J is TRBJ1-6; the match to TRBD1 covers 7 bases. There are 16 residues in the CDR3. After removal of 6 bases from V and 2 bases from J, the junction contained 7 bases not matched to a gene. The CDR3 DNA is TGTGCCAGCAGAGCGGACAGGACGACCTATAATTCACCCCTCCACTTT. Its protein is CASRADRTTYNSPLHF.

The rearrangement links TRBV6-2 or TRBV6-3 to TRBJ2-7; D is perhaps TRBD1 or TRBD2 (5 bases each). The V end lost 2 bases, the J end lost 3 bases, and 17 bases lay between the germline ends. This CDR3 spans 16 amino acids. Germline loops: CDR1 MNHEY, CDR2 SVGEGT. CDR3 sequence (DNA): TGTGCCAGCAGTTACACACTCGGGACCAATCACTACGAGCAGTACTTC. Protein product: CASSYTLGTNHYEQYF.